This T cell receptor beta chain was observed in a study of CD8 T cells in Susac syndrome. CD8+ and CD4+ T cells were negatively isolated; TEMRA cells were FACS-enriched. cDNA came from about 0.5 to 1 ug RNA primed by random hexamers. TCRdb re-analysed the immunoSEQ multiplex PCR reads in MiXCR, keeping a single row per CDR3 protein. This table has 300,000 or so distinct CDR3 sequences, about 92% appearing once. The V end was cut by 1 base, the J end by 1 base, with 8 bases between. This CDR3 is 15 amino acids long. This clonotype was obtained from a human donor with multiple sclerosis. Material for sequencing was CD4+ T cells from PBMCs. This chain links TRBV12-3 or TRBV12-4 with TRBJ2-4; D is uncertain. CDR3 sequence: CASSLGVTAKNIQYF. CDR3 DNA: TGTGCCAGCAGTTTAGGGGTGACGGCCAAAAACATTCAGTACTTC.